Shown below are 32 T cell receptor beta chains from a single sample sequenced in a study of T cell changes during pregnancy in multiple sclerosis. This table comes from immunoSEQ multiplex PCR, and its TCRdb copy is limited to in-frame clones, with some not included. The data contain roughly 70,000 clones, approximately 91% of them seen just once; the ten biggest clones take up approximately 3.4%. The sequenced sample was peripheral blood, obtained before pregnancy. The receptors were gathered from a female donor with multiple sclerosis, enrolled in a pregnancy study.

The V gene is TRBV7-9, the J gene TRBJ1-1; no firm D call. This CDR3 has 14 amino acids. Germline lookup yields CDR1 SEHNR and CDR2 FQNEAQ (reference sequence). V lost 1 base and J 3 bases, leaving 9 bases between the germline ends. The CDR3 sequence: CASSLGLMDTEAFF. For the CDR3, the DNA is TGTGCCAGCAGCTTAGGACTGATGGACACTGAAGCTTTCTTT.

The J gene is TRBJ2-1, the V gene TRBV6-1, with 9 bases lining up with TRBD2. Per the germline V gene, CDR1 is MNHNS and CDR2 is SASEGT. The J segment lost 4 bases and the V segment lost 2 bases, leaving 3 bases of the junction unmatched. This CDR3 has 15 residues. The chain's CDR3 is CASSERSGGYNEQFF. The CDR3 coding sequence is TGTGCCAGCAGTGAACGTAGCGGGGGATACAATGAGCAGTTCTTC.

This chain uses TRBV4-2 with TRBJ2-6, with D perhaps TRBD2 (5 bases). Germline V gives CDR1 LGHNA, CDR2 YNFKEQ. This CDR3 spans 16 amino acids. V was clipped by 0 bases and J by 1 base, with 7 bases between them. The CDR3 coding sequence is TGTGCCAGCAGCCAAGACGGGGATTCTGGGGCCAACGTCCTGACTTTC. It yields the protein CASSQDGDSGANVLTF.

This clone was observed a single time. The genes are TRBV7-8 and TRBJ2-5; 13 bases line up with TRBD2. After removal of 4 bases from V and 1 base from J, the junction contained 3 bases not matched to a gene. The CDR3 has 16 residues. In germline, CDR1 is SGHVS, CDR2 FQNEAQ. The CDR3 sequence: CASSWGLAGLQETQYF. CDR3 coding DNA: TGTGCCAGCAGCTGGGGACTAGCGGGGCTCCAAGAGACCCAGTACTTC.

The V and J genes are TRBV30 and TRBJ2-5; D may be TRBD2 (6 bases). Germline V lookup: CDR1 GTSNPN, CDR2 SVGIG (reference sequence). The CDR3 contains 13 residues. Trimming took off 3 bases at V and 1 base at J, with 9 bases between the two ends. The CDR3 region is CAWSGGSQETQYF. The CDR3 DNA is TGTGCCTGGAGCGGGGGTTCCCAAGAGACCCAGTACTTC.

The chain joins TRBV19 to TRBJ2-3, with 8 bases matching TRBD2. Looked up from germline, CDR1 is LNHDA and CDR2 is SQIVND (reference sequence). V gave up 5 bases and J gave up 4 bases; unmatched junction bases: 2. The CDR3 is 13 amino acids. The CDR3 region is CASSYGGADTQYF. The CDR3 DNA sequence: TGTGCCAGTAGTTACGGGGGGGCAGATACGCAGTATTTT.

This chain connects TRBV19 to TRBJ1-5, with 8 bases fitting TRBD1. The CDR3 extends over 15 amino acids. V shed 7 bases and J 1 base; nucleotides not matched to a gene: 6. Germline loops: CDR1 LNHDA, CDR2 SQIVND (reference sequence). The CDR3, as DNA: TGTGCCAGTATCGAGAACAGGGGGAGCAATCAGCCCCAGCATTTT. Encoded protein: CASIENRGSNQPQHF.

The rearrangement links TRBV4-2 to TRBJ1-2; 7 bases line up with TRBD1. Per the germline V gene, CDR1 is LGHNA and CDR2 is YNFKEQ. After removal of 1 base from V and 8 bases from J, the junction contained 10 bases not matched to a gene. This CDR3 has 15 residues. DNA for the CDR3: TGTGCCAGCAGCCAAGGTACGAGTGACAGGGTCGGCTACACCTTC. It yields the protein CASSQGTSDRVGYTF.

This sequence joins TRBV6-5 and TRBJ1-1; 7 nucleotides line up with TRBD1. V gave up 5 bases and J gave up 3 bases; unmatched junction bases: 6. Germline CDR1 and CDR2: MNHEY and SVGAGI. CDR3 length equals 14 residues. Here the CDR3 DNA reads TGTGCCAGCAGTCCTCACGACAGGGACACTGAAGCTTTCTTT. It codes for CASSPHDRDTEAFF.

This clone came up once. This chain joins TRBV30 and TRBJ2-7; TRBD2 might be the D (5 bases). The germline V gene has CDR1 GTSNPN and CDR2 SVGIG (reference sequence). The length of the CDR3 is 14 residues. Deletions cut 2 bases from V and 3 bases from J, with 14 bases between. The CDR3 sequence: CAWSPGLWGYEQYF. CDR3 in DNA: TGTGCCTGGAGTCCCGGACTCTGGGGCTACGAGCAGTACTTC.

This chain links TRBV5-1 with TRBJ2-5; tentative D call: TRBD2 (5 bases). Germline assignment: CDR1 SGHRS and CDR2 YFSETQ. V was pared by 1 base and J by 4 bases, with 11 bases between. This CDR3 contains 14 residues. The CDR3 nucleotides read TGCGCCAGCAGCTTGATGCGGAGCGGAGAGACCCAGTACTTC. Residues: CASSLMRSGETQYF.

CDR3 sequence reads: CASRQTGGFTEAFF. Here the CDR3 DNA reads TGCGCCAGCCGCCAAACAGGGGGTTTCACTGAAGCTTTCTTT. The J gene is TRBJ1-1, the V gene TRBV5-1; TRBD1 agrees at 8 bases. CDR1 is SGHRS and CDR2 is YFSETQ in the germline V gene. J was trimmed by 4 bases and V by 7 bases; bases with no gene match: 9. The CDR3 has 14 amino acids.

The chain uses TRBV5-1 and TRBJ2-5; D perhaps matches TRBD2 (6 bases). CDR3 length equals 17 residues. V lost 4 bases and J 5 bases, leaving 24 bases between the germline ends. Germline V gene data show CDR1 as SGHRS and CDR2 as YFSETQ. This chain's CDR3 is CASSLDRRGIYGETQYF. In DNA, the CDR3 is TGCGCCAGCAGCCTGGACCGACGGGGGATTTACGGCGAGACCCAGTACTTC. The variable domain in full, completed from reference TRBV5-1 and TRBJ2-5, reads KAGVTQTPRYLIKTRGQQVTLSCSPISGHRSVSWYQQTPGQGLQFLFEYFSETQRNKGNFPGRFSGRQFSNSRSEMNVSTLELGDSALYLCASSLDRRGIYGETQYFGPGTRLLVL.

The CDR3 spells CASSRSTVNTEAFF. As DNA, the CDR3 is TGTGCCAGCAGCCGTTCCACAGTGAACACTGAAGCTTTCTTT. The chain joins TRBV5-4 to TRBJ1-1, with no clear D. The CDR3 loop spans 14 amino acids. The V and J ends lost 4 bases and 0 bases respectively, with 10 bases between them. Germline CDR1 SGHNT, CDR2 YYREEE (reference sequence).

The gene calls are TRBV2 and TRBJ1-2; D might be TRBD1 (6 bases). V lost 0 bases and J lost 7, with 15 bases in between. The V gene's germline CDR1 is SNHLY and CDR2 FYNNEI. The CDR3 consists of 15 residues. The CDR3 protein is CASSEAPRGAGGYTF. DNA for the CDR3: TGTGCCAGCAGTGAAGCGCCTCGGGGGGCAGGTGGCTACACCTTC.

This chain connects TRBV4-3 to TRBJ2-7, with 7 bases aligning to TRBD2. J lost 0 bases, V lost 0 bases, and 2 bases had no gene match. Germline-derived CDR1 and CDR2 are LGHNA and YSLEER. The CDR3 consists of 15 residues. CDR3: CASSQEAGTSYEQYF. The DNA for the CDR3 is TGCGCCAGCAGCCAAGAAGCGGGGACCTCCTACGAGCAGTACTTC.

The V call is TRBV11-3, the J call TRBJ2-5, with D perhaps matching TRBD1 (6 bases). V lost 6 bases to trimming and J lost 2 bases, with 13 bases between them. Germline CDR1 is SGHNT and CDR2 is YENEEA. There are 14 residues in the CDR3. CDR3 in amino acids: CASSLSTGQETQYF. CDR3 sequence (DNA): TGTGCCAGCAGTTTGTCGACAGGACAAGAGACCCAGTACTTC.

The chain combines TRBV7-9 with TRBJ1-1; D perhaps matches TRBD1 (6 bases). The germline V gene has CDR1 SEHNR and CDR2 FQNEAQ (reference sequence). The CDR3 loop spans 17 amino acids. With 3 bases removed from V and 1 base from J, the gap between germline ends came to 18 bases. DNA of the CDR3: TGTGCCAGCAGCTTGTTTGGGGGGGGGCCGTGGAACACTGAAGCTTTCTTT. Protein product: CASSLFGGGPWNTEAFF.

This chain connects TRBV7-9 to TRBJ1-1; D gene unclear. This CDR3 contains 14 residues. Germline V CDR1 and CDR2: SEHNR, FQNEAQ (reference sequence). Trimming removed 5 bases from V and 0 bases from J, with 10 bases in between. DNA of the CDR3: TGTGCCAGCAGCCAAGGCAGGTTGAACACTGAAGCTTTCTTT. Its translation: CASSQGRLNTEAFF.

The J gene is TRBJ1-4, the V gene TRBV4-1; D perhaps matches TRBD1 (5 bases). The CDR3 runs to 18 residues. The V gene lost 0 bases and the J gene lost 6 bases, with 20 bases spanning the gap. CDR1 and CDR2 from the germline V gene are MGHRA and YSYEKL. CDR3 bases: TGCGCCAGCAGCCAAGATAAGGGGCTGGGAAAGGATTATGAAAAACTGTTTTTT. This codes for CASSQDKGLGKDYEKLFF.

The chain links TRBV6-1 to TRBJ1-5; D not certain. The germline V gene encodes CDR1 MNHNS and CDR2 SASEGT. V lost 4 bases and J lost 2, with 9 bases in between. The CDR3 is made up of 14 amino acids. As DNA, the CDR3 is TGTGCCAGCAGTGCGGGCGGGGGCAATCAGCCCCAGCATTTT. Translation gives CASSAGGGNQPQHF.

The chain combines TRBV29-1 with TRBJ1-3; D gene ambiguous. Germline CDR1 and CDR2: SQVTM and ANQGSEA. V lost 5 bases to trimming and J lost 0 bases, with 11 bases between them. The CDR3 consists of 14 residues. The CDR3 coding sequence is TGCAGCGTTCTCGCGGGAAACTCTGGAAACACCATATATTTT. Translation: CSVLAGNSGNTIYF.

The chain combines TRBV7-2 with TRBJ1-1; D remains unclear. The germline V and J ends were trimmed by 4 bases and 6 bases, with 12 bases remaining between them. Germline V gene lookup returns CDR1 SGHTA and CDR2 FQGNSA. This CDR3 comprises 13 residues. The CDR3 DNA sequence: TGTGCCAGCAGCTCGAACAGATTGTCTGAAGCTTTCTTT. Translated, it gives CASSSNRLSEAFF.

In the case of this clone: It is unclear where the CDR3 begins or ends on the DNA, so no DNA is shown, and the CDR3 is as TCRdb lists it. This sequence joins TRBV30 and TRBJ2-1; the tabulated D call, TRBD1, remains unverified against the DNA. From germline, CDR1 is GTSNPN and CDR2 SVGIG (reference sequence). 15 amino acids form the CDR3, both terminal residues included. Here the CDR3 reads CAWSVSLLRETEQFF.

In its sample, this clone was seen once. The gene calls are TRBV19 and TRBJ1-5; possible D gene TRBD1, 6 bases. The V end was cut by 7 bases, the J end by 0 bases, with 22 bases between. Per the germline V gene, CDR1 is LNHDA and CDR2 is SQIVND (reference sequence). This CDR3 contains 18 residues. The CDR3 spells CASILWTETTNSNQPQHF. The CDR3 bases are TGTGCCAGTATCCTTTGGACAGAGACTACAAATAGCAATCAGCCCCAGCATTTT. Combining the CDR3 with reference TRBV19 and TRBJ1-5 gives the whole variable domain DGGITQSPKYLFRKEGQNVTLSCEQNLNHDAMYWYRQDPGQGLRLIYYSQIVNDFQKGDIAEGYSVSREKKESFPLTVTSAQKNPTAFYLCASILWTETTNSNQPQHFGDGTRLSIL.

This sequence joins TRBV13 and TRBJ1-6; 7 bases agree with TRBD1. V lost 8 bases to trimming and J lost 7 bases; unmatched junction nucleotides: 20. The CDR3 runs to 18 residues. Germline lookup yields CDR1 PRHDT and CDR2 FYEKMQ (reference sequence). In nucleotides, the CDR3 is TGTGCCAGCCGATACGCAGGGGGAATGGGTTTCTCGAATTCACCCCTCCACTTT. This sequence encodes CASRYAGGMGFSNSPLHF.

This chain joins TRBV25-1 and TRBJ2-7; 8 bases are shared with TRBD1. Germline loops: CDR1 MGHDK, CDR2 SYGVNS. There are 13 residues in the CDR3. The V and J ends lost 11 bases and 4 bases, in that order; junction bases with no gene match: 10. CDR3 nucleotide sequence: TGTGCCGGCGTCGGACAGGGCCGATACGAGCAGTACTTC. Protein product: CAGVGQGRYEQYF.

A single count supports this clone. The rearrangement joins TRBV5-8 to TRBJ2-2; possible D gene TRBD2, 6 bases. The germline V and J ends were trimmed by 0 bases and 4 bases, with 19 bases remaining between them. This CDR3 contains 18 residues. The germline gives CDR1 SGHTS, CDR2 YDEGEE. As DNA, the CDR3 is TGTGCCAGCAGCTTGGGCGTGGTCAAGGGAGGTAGCACCGGGGAGCTGTTTTTT. Its translation is CASSLGVVKGGSTGELFF.

The V gene is TRBV5-1, the J gene TRBJ2-3, with D possibly matching TRBD1 (6 bases). Germline values: CDR1 SGHRS, CDR2 YFSETQ. With 4 bases removed from V and 2 bases from J, the gap between germline ends came to 11 bases. This CDR3 is built from 14 residues. In DNA, the CDR3 is TGCGCCAGCAGCAAGGGGGAGTCCACAGATACGCAGTATTTT. Translating gives CASSKGESTDTQYF.

The V and J genes are TRBV9 and TRBJ1-5; 7 bases are a match to TRBD1. This CDR3 has 15 amino acids. CDR1 and CDR2 (germline): SGDLS, YYNGEE. With V trimmed by 4 bases and J by 5 bases, 9 bases remained unmatched. CDR3 protein: CASSSQGQTYQPQHF. As DNA, the CDR3 is TGTGCCAGCAGCTCCCAGGGACAGACATATCAGCCCCAGCATTTT.

V usage is TRBV9 and J usage is TRBJ2-1; 10 bases align to TRBD2. With V trimmed by 4 bases and J by 4 bases, 5 bases remained unmatched. Germline V CDR1 and CDR2: SGDLS, YYNGEE. The CDR3 extends over 15 amino acids. The CDR3 loop reads CASSMLAGVYNEQFF. CDR3 DNA sequence: TGTGCCAGCAGCATGCTAGCGGGGGTGTACAATGAGCAGTTCTTC.

The V gene is TRBV9, the J gene TRBJ2-1, with no clear D. This CDR3 has 14 amino acids. The germline V and J ends were trimmed by 0 bases and 4 bases, with 8 bases remaining between them. The germline V gene has CDR1 SGDLS and CDR2 YYNGEE. DNA for the CDR3: TGTGCCAGCAGCGTAGCTATCTATTACAATGAGCAGTTCTTC. Residues: CASSVAIYYNEQFF.